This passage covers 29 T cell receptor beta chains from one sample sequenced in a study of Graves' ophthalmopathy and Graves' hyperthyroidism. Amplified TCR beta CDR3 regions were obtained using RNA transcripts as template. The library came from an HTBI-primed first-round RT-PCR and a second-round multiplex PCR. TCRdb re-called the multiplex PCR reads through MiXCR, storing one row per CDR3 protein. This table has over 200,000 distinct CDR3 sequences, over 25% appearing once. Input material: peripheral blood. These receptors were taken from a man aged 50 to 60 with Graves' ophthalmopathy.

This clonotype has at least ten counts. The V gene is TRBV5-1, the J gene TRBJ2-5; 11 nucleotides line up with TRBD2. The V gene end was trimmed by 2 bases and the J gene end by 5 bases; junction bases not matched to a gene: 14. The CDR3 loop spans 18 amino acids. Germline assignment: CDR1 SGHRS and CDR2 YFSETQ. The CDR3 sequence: CASSFYPGLAATGETQYF. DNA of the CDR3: TGCGCCAGCAGCTTTTACCCGGGACTAGCGGCCACGGGGGAGACCCAGTACTTC.

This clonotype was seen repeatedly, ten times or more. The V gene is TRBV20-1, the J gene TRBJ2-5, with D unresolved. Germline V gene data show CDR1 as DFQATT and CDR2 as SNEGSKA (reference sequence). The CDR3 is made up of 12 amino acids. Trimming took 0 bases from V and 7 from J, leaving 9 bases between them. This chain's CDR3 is CSARESGRTQYF. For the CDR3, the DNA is TGCAGTGCTAGAGAAAGTGGAAGGACCCAGTACTTC.

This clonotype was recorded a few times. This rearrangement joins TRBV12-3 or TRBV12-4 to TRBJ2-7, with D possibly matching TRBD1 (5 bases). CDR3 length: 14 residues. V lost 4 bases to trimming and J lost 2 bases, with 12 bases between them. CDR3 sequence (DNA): TGTGCCAGCAGTTCTACCAGGGATCCCTACGAGCAGTACTTC. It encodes CASSSTRDPYEQYF.

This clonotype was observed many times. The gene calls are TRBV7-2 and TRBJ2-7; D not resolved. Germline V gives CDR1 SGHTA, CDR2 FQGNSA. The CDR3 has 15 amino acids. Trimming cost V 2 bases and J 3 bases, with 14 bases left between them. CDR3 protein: CASSLKVSGFYEQYV. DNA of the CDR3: TGTGCCAGCAGCTTAAAGGTATCGGGTTTCTACGAGCAGTACGTC.

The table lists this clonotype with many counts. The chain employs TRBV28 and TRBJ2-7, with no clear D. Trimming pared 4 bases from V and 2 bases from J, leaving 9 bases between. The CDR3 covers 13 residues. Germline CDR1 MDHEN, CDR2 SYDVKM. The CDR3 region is CASSSDTAYEQYF. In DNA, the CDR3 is TGTGCCAGCAGTTCAGACACAGCCTACGAGCAGTACTTC.

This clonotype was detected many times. The CDR3: CSARDHLDGYTF. In nucleotides, the CDR3 is TGCAGTGCTAGAGATCACCTTGATGGCTACACCTTC. This chain uses TRBV20-1 with TRBJ1-2; D unclear. Trimming took off 0 bases at V and 6 bases at J, with 8 bases between the two ends. CDR1 DFQATT and CDR2 SNEGSKA come from the germline V gene (reference sequence). The CDR3 contains 12 residues.

CDR3 loop: CASTSRMNGELFF. CDR3 bases: TGTGCCTCGACTAGTCGGATGAACGGGGAGCTGTTTTTT. The chain employs TRBV6-2 or TRBV6-3 and TRBJ2-2; tentatively, D is TRBD2 (6 bases). The CDR3 sequence is 13 residues long. Germline CDR1 reads MNHEY; CDR2 reads SVGEGT. Trimming removed 11 bases from V and 7 bases from J, with 17 bases in between.

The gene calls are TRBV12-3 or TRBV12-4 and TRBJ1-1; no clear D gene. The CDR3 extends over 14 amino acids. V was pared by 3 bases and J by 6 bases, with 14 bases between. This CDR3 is CASSFDGDGAEAFF. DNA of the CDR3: TGTGCCAGCAGTTTCGACGGGGATGGGGCTGAAGCTTTCTTT.

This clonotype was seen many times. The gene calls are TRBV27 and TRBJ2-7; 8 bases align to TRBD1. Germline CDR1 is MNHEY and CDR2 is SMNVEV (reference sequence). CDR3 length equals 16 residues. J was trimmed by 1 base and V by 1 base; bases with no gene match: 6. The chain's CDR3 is CASSLFTGTGSYEQYF. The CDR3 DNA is TGTGCCAGCAGTTTATTCACCGGGACAGGTTCCTACGAGCAGTACTTC.

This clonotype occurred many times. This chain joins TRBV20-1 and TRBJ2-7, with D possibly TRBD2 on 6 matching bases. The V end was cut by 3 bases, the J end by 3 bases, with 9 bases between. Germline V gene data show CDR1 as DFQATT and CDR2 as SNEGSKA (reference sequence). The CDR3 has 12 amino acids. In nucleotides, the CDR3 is TGCAGTGCTAGCTCGGGGGTCTACGAGCAGTACTTC. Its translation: CSASSGVYEQYF.

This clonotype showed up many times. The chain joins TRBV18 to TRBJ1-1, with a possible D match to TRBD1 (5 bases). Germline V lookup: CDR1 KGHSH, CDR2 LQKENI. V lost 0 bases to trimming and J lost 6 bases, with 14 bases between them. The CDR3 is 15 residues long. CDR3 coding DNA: TGTGCCAGCTCACCACCTATGGGGGGAGGAGCTGAAGCTTTCTTT. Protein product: CASSPPMGGGAEAFF.

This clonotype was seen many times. DNA for the CDR3: TGTGCCGGGGCCAGGGATTCAGAGACCCAGTACTTC. Protein: CAGARDSETQYF. The chain has TRBV7-2 and TRBJ2-5; weak D call: TRBD1 (5 bases). The germline gives CDR1 SGHTA, CDR2 FQGNSA. Trimming took 11 bases from V and 4 from J, leaving 14 bases between them. This CDR3 is built from 12 residues.

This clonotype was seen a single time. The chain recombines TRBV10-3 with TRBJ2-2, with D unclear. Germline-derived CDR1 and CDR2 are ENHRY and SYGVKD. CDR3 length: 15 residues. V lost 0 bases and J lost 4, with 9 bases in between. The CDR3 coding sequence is TGTGCCATCAGTGAGTCTGCAGAACGCACCGGGGAGCTGTTTTTT. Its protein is CAISESAERTGELFF.

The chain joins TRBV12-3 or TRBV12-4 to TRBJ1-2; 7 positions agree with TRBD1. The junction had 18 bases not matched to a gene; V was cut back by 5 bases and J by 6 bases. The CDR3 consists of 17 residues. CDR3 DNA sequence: TGTGCCAGCAGTCACCGGGACAGAAACATAAAAAGGGATGGCTACACCTTC. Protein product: CASSHRDRNIKRDGYTF.

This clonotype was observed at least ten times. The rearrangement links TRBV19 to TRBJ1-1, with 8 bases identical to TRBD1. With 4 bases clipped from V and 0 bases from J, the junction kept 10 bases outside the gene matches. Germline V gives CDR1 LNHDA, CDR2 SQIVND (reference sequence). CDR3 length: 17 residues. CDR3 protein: CASSRSRQGNLNTEAFF. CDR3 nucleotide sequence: TGTGCCAGTAGTAGGTCCCGACAGGGGAACTTGAACACTGAAGCTTTCTTT.

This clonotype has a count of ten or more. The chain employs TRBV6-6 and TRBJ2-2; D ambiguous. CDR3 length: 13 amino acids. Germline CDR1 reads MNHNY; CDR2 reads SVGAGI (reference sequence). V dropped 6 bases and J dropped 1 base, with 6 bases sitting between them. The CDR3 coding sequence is TGTGCCAGCAGGGTCGGGAACACCGGGGAGCTGTTTTTT. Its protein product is CASRVGNTGELFF.

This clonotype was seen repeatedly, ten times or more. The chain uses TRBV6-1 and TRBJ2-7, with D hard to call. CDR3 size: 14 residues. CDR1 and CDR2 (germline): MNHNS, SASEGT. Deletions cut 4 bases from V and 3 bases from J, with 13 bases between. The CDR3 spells CASSVRTGRYEQYF. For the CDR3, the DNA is TGTGCCAGCAGTGTTAGAACGGGTCGCTACGAGCAGTACTTC.

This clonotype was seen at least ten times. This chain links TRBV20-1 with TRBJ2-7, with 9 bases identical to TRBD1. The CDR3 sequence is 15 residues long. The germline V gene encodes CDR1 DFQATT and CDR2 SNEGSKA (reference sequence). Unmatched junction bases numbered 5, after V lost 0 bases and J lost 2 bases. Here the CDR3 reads CSARDSGTGTYEQYF. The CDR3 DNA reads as TGCAGTGCTAGAGATTCCGGGACAGGGACCTACGAGCAGTACTTC.

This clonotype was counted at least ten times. The CDR3: CASSFEGGWETQYF. CDR3 DNA sequence: TGTGCCAGCAGTTTCGAAGGGGGGTGGGAGACCCAGTACTTC. The chain carries TRBV12-3 or TRBV12-4 and TRBJ2-5, with D perhaps given as TRBD1 or TRBD2 (6 bases each). With 3 bases removed from V and 5 bases from J, the gap between germline ends came to 13 bases. This CDR3 is 14 amino acids long.

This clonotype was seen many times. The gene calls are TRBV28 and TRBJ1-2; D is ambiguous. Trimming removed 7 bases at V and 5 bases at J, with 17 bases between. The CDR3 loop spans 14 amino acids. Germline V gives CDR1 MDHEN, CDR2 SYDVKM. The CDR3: CASTSGGRLYGYTF. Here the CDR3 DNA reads TGTGCCAGCACCTCCGGAGGCAGACTTTATGGCTACACCTTC.

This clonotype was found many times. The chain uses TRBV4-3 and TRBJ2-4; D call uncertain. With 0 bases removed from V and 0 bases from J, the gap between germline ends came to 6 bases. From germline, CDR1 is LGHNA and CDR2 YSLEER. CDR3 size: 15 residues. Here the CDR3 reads CASSQESLAKNIQYF. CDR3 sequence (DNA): TGCGCCAGCAGCCAAGAGTCCCTAGCCAAAAACATTCAGTACTTC.

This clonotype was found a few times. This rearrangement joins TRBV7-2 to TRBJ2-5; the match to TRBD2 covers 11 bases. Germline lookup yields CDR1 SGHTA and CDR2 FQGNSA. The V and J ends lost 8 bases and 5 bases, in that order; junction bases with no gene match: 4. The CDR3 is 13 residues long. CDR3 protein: CASVAGGTETQYF. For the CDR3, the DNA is TGTGCCAGCGTAGCGGGAGGGACGGAGACCCAGTACTTC.

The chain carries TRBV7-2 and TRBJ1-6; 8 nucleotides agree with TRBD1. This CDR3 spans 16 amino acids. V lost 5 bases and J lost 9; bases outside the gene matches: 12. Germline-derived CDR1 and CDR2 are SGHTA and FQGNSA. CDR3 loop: CASSPPGGRNISPLHF. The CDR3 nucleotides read TGTGCCAGCAGCCCACCAGGGGGCCGCAACATTTCACCCCTCCACTTT.

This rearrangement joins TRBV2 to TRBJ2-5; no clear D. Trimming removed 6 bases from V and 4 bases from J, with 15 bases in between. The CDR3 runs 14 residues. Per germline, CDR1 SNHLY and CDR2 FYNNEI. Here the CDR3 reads CASRSSLGRETQYF. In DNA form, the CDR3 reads TGTGCCAGCAGAAGTTCTCTTGGGCGAGAGACCCAGTACTTC. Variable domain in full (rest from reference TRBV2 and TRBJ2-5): EPEVTQTPSHQVTQMGQEVILRCVPISNHLYFYWYRQILGQKVEFLVSFYNNEISEKSEIFDDQFSVERPDGSNFTLKIRSTKLEDSAMYFCASRSSLGRETQYFGPGTRLLVL.

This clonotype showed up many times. CDR3 amino acids: CASSLPGGGSQPQHF. In DNA, the CDR3 is TGTGCCAGCAGCTTACCAGGGGGAGGTAGTCAGCCCCAGCATTTT. The rearrangement links TRBV7-8 to TRBJ1-5; 7 bases are a match to TRBD1. The CDR3 is made up of 15 amino acids. The J segment lost 6 bases and the V segment lost 2 bases, leaving 7 bases of the junction unmatched. Germline V lookup: CDR1 SGHVS, CDR2 FQNEAQ.

CDR3 residues: CASSFMGPRVEQYF. CDR3 bases: TGTGCCAGCAGTTTTATGGGACCGAGAGTGGAGCAGTACTTC. V gene TRBV28 combines with J gene TRBJ2-7; D tentatively reads TRBD1 or TRBD2 (5 bases each). V was cut by 3 bases and J by 7 bases, with 16 bases left in between. The V gene's germline CDR1 is MDHEN and CDR2 SYDVKM. CDR3 length equals 14 residues. Drawing the rest from reference TRBV28 and TRBJ2-7, the complete variable domain is DVKVTQSSRYLVKRTGEKVFLECVQDMDHENMFWYRQDPGLGLRLIYFSYDVKMKEKGDIPEGYSVSREKKERFSLILESASTNQTSMYLCASSFMGPRVEQYFGPGTRLTVT.

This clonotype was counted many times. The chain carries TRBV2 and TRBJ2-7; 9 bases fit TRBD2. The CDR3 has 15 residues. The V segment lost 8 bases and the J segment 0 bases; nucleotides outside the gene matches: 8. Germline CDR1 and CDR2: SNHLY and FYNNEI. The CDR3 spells CASWTSGRSSYEQYF. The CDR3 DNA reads TGTGCCAGCTGGACAAGCGGGAGGAGCTCCTACGAGCAGTACTTC.

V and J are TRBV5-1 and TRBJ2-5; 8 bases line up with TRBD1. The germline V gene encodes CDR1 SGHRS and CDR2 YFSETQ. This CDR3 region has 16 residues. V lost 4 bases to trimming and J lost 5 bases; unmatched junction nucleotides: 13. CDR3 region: CASSPDRALLGETQYF. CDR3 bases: TGCGCCAGCAGCCCGGACAGGGCCCTCCTGGGGGAGACCCAGTACTTC. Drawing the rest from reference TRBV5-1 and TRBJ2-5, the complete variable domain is KAGVTQTPRYLIKTRGQQVTLSCSPISGHRSVSWYQQTPGQGLQFLFEYFSETQRNKGNFPGRFSGRQFSNSRSEMNVSTLELGDSALYLCASSPDRALLGETQYFGPGTRLLVL.

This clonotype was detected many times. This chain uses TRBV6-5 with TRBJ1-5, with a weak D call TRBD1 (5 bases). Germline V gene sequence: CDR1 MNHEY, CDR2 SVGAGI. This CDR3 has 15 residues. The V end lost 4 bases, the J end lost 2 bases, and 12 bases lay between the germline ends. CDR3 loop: CASSSTGSGNQPQHF. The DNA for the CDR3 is TGTGCCAGCAGTTCTACAGGTAGCGGCAATCAGCCCCAGCATTTT.